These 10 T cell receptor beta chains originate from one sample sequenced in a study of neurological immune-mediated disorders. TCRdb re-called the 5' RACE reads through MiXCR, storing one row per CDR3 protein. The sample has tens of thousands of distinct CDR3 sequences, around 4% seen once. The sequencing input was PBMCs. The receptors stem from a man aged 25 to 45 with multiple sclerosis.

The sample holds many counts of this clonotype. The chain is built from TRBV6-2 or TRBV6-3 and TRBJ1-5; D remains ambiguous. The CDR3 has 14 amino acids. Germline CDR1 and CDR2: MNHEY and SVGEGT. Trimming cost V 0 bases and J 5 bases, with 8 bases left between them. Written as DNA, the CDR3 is TGTGCCAGCAGTTACTCGGGCGAGTATCAGCCCCAGCATTTT. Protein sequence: CASSYSGEYQPQHF.

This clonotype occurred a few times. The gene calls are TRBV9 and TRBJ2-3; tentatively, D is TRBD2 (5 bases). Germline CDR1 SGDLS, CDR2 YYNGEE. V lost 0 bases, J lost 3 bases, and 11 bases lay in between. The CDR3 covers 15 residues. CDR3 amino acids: CASSVESGGTDTQYF. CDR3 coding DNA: TGTGCCAGCAGCGTAGAGAGCGGAGGAACAGATACGCAGTATTTT.

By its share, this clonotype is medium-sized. The CDR3, as DNA: TGTGCCACCAGTGAGGGCCGTATGCCAGATACGCAGTATTTT. As protein: CATSEGRMPDTQYF. The chain is built from TRBV24-1 and TRBJ2-3, with D unclear. This CDR3 spans 14 amino acids. V lost 4 bases and J lost 4, with 11 bases in between. Per germline, CDR1 KGHDR and CDR2 SFDVKD.

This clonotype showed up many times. DNA for the CDR3: TGTGCCAGCAGCCGAAACAGGGTACGGGATGCAAAACTGTTTTTT. The encoded protein is CASSRNRVRDAKLFF. The chain combines TRBV12-3 or TRBV12-4 with TRBJ1-4; possibly TRBD1 for D (6 bases). Trimming stripped 6 bases from V and 10 bases from J, with 21 bases between. CDR3 length: 15 residues.

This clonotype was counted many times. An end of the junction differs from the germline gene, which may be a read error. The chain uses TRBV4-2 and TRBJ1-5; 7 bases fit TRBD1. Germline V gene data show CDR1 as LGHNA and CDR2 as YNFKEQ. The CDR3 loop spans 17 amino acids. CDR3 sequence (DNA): TGTGCCAGCAGCCAAGACATAGGGGGCGGAAGCAATCAGCCCCAGAATTTT. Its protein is CASSQDIGGGSNQPQNF.

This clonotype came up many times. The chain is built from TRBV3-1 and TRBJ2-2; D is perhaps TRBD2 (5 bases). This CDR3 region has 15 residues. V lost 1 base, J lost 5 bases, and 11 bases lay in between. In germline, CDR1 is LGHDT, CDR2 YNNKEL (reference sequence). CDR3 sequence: CASSQARRGTGELFF. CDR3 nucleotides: TGTGCCAGCAGCCAAGCTAGGCGCGGGACCGGGGAGCTGTTTTTT.

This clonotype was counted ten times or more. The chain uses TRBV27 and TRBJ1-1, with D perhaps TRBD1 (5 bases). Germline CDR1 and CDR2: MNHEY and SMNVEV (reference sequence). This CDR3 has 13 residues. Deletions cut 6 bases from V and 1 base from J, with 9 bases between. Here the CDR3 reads CASSTQGNTEAFF. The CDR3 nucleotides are TGTGCCAGCAGCACTCAGGGGAACACTGAAGCTTTCTTT.

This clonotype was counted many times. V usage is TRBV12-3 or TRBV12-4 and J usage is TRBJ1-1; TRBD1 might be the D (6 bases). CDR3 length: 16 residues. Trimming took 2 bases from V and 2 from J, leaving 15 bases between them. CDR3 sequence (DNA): TGTGCCAGCAGTTTATCTAGGACAGTAATTAACACTGAAGCTTTCTTT. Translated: CASSLSRTVINTEAFF.

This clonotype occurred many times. In nucleotides, the CDR3 is TGTGCCAGCAGTTTTGGACTACGCCGGGGGGCTTTCTTT. Translating it yields CASSFGLRRGAFF. The chain has TRBV28 and TRBJ1-1; possibly TRBD1 for D (5 bases). Between the trimmed V and J ends, which lost 3 bases and 11 bases, there was a span of 16 bases. The CDR3 runs 13 residues. Germline V CDR1 and CDR2: MDHEN, SYDVKM.

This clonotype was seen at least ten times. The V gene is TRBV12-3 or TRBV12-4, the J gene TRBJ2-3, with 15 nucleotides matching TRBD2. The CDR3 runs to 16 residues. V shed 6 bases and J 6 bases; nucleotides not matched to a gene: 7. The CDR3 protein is CASSRTGLAGGDTQYF. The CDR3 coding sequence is TGTGCCAGCAGCCGAACCGGACTAGCGGGGGGGGATACGCAGTATTTT.